This TCR beta chain was sequenced in a study of cytomegalovirus exposure and HLA in healthy donors. 13 Jbeta primers and 60 Vbeta primers were used for the PCR. Measured with immunoSEQ multiplex PCR; TCRdb has only the in-frame clones, and not every one. Among roughly 200,000 clones listed, approximately 86% were seen once. The CDR3 is 11 residues long. Germline-derived CDR1 and CDR2 are SGHRS and YFSETQ. J is TRBJ2-5 and V is TRBV5-1, with D tentatively TRBD1 (5 bases). The DNA end is more similar to TRBJ2-7, so the J call may be wrong. The sample taken for sequencing was PBMCs. This receptor was taken from a boy aged 2-9 years in good health and CMV-seronegative. CDR3 amino acids: CASRQADEQYF. The CDR3 bases are TGCGCCAGCAGACAGGCTGACGAGCAGTACTTC.